This T cell receptor (beta chain) was retrieved from a study of long-term antiretroviral therapy in people with HIV. Study outcomes and limitations: Pre-ART-expanded clones dominated the repertoire at all time points.

Looked up from germline, CDR1 is SEHNR and CDR2 is FQNEAQ (reference sequence). The CDR3 contains 15 residues. V gave up 3 bases and J gave up 4 bases; unmatched junction bases: 3. Regarding this clone: Its antigen remains unidentified.

Samples were assayed with immunoSEQ v3.0 at survey level. Sequencing targeted roughly 35,000-55,000 T-cell genomes per sample. TCRdb keeps only in-frame clones here, not all; method: immunoSEQ multiplex PCR. Of around 3,400 clones listed, roughly 84% were seen once; the top ten hold about 4.5%. The receptor comes from a woman in her forties or fifties with HIV. This chain joins TRBV7-9 and TRBJ1-6; 7 bases match TRBD1. This specimen consisted of unsorted PBMCs, obtained 0.3 years after starting antiretroviral therapy. The CDR3 nucleotides read TGTGCCAGCAGCTTGGGACAGCTTTATAATTCACCCCTCCACTTT. Translated: CASSLGQLYNSPLHF.